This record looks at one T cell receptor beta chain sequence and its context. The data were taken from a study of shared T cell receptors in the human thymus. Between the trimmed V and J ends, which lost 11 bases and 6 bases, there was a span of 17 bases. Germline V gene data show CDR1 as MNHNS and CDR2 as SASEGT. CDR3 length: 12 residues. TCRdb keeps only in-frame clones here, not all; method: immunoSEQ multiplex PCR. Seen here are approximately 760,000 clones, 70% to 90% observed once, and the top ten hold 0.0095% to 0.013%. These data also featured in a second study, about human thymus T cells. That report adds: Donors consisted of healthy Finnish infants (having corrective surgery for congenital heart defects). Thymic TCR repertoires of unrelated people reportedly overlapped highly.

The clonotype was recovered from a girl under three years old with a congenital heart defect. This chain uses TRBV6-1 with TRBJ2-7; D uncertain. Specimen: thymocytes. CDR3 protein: CAASLGSGEQYF. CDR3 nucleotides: TGTGCCGCCTCCCTTGGCAGTGGCGAGCAGTACTTC.